Each of the 21 T cell receptor beta chains below was sequenced from the same sample in a study of blood T cell repertoires in COVID-19. Profiling relied on immunoSEQ multiplex PCR, and the TCRdb table lists in-frame clones only, not all of them. The sample contains some 19,000 clones, about 82% of which appear only once. Sequencing was carried out using peripheral blood. Receptors originate from a man aged 80 or over with acute or convalescent COVID-19.

This chain uses TRBV14 with TRBJ2-3; TRBD2 is a possible D gene (5 bases). Trimming pared 0 bases from V and 0 bases from J, leaving 28 bases between. CDR3 length: 22 residues. Germline V lookup: CDR1 SGHDN, CDR2 FVKESK. The DNA for the CDR3 is TGTGCCAGCAGCCAAGATCGGTGGTTCGGGAAATCCACCTACTATAGCACAGATACGCAGTATTTT. Protein sequence: CASSQDRWFGKSTYYSTDTQYF.

A few counts support this clone. The chain uses TRBV5-1 and TRBJ2-2, with 8 bases identical to TRBD1. Unmatched junction bases numbered 4, after V lost 6 bases and J lost 3 bases. The CDR3 is 14 residues long. CDR1 SGHRS and CDR2 YFSETQ come from the germline V gene. The CDR3 is CASTMTGDTGELFF. In nucleotides, the CDR3 is TGCGCCAGCACGATGACAGGGGACACCGGGGAGCTGTTTTTT.

V gene TRBV21-1 combines with J gene TRBJ1-2. TRBV21-1 is marked as a pseudogene. This CDR3 spans 13 amino acids. The CDR3 region is CASSPGFYYGYTF. Written as DNA, the CDR3 is TGTGCCAGCAGCCCCGGGTTTTACTATGGCTACACCTTC.

This chain uses TRBV7-2 with TRBJ1-6; the D gene is possibly TRBD1 (5 bases). This CDR3 has 14 amino acids. Germline lookup yields CDR1 SGHTA and CDR2 FQGNSA. V lost 5 bases, J lost 4 bases, and 9 bases lay in between. The CDR3: CASSKGSYNSPLHF. In DNA, the CDR3 is TGTGCCAGCAGCAAGGGGTCGTATAATTCACCCCTCCACTTT. The entire variable domain, with the rest obtained from reference TRBV7-2 and TRBJ1-6, is as follows: GAGVSQSPSNKVTEKGKDVELRCDPISGHTALYWYRQSLGQGLEFLIYFQGNSAPDKSGLPSDRFSAERTGGSVSTLTIQRTQQEDSAVYLCASSKGSYNSPLHFGNGTRLTVT.

This clone appeared once. This sequence joins TRBV7-6 and TRBJ2-5; 9 bases fit TRBD1. Losses at the gene ends were 5 bases for V and 1 base for J; bases not matched to a gene: 5. The CDR3 has 15 residues. The V gene's germline CDR1 is SGHVS and CDR2 FNYEAQ. CDR3 residues: CASSPDRGLQETQYF. CDR3 DNA sequence: TGTGCCAGCAGCCCGGACAGGGGACTCCAAGAGACCCAGTACTTC.

The V call is TRBV7-9, the J call TRBJ1-1; maybe TRBD1 (6 bases). The V end lost 2 bases, the J end lost 5 bases, and 9 bases lay between the germline ends. The CDR3 loop spans 13 amino acids. Germline V CDR1 and CDR2: SEHNR, FQNEAQ (reference sequence). For the CDR3, the DNA is TGTGCCAGCAGCTTAAGGACAGAAACTGAAGCTTTCTTT. Its protein product is CASSLRTETEAFF.

This sequence joins TRBV7-6 and TRBJ2-6; D is possibly TRBD1 (6 bases). The V end was cut by 4 bases, the J end by 4 bases, with 8 bases between. Germline CDR1 reads SGHVS; CDR2 reads FNYEAQ. The CDR3 has 14 amino acids. CDR3 protein: CASSSGVGANVLTF. For the CDR3, the DNA is TGTGCCAGCAGCTCAGGGGTGGGGGCCAACGTCCTGACTTTC.

Only one count was recorded for this clone. The J gene is TRBJ1-6, the V gene TRBV3-1 (or the pseudogene TRBV3-2); D gene unclear. V was pared by 5 bases and J by 4 bases, with 18 bases between. The germline V gene has CDR1 LGHDT and CDR2 YNNKEL (reference sequence). There are 17 residues in the CDR3. The CDR3: CASSKAPRGKYNSPLHF. DNA for the CDR3: TGTGCCAGCAGCAAAGCCCCACGGGGTAAATATAATTCACCCCTCCACTTT.

This chain uses TRBV5-6 with TRBJ2-3; TRBD1 agrees at 12 bases. The trim removed 0 bases at V and 7 bases at J, leaving 6 bases unmatched. From germline, CDR1 is SGHDT and CDR2 YYEEEE. The CDR3 length is 16 residues. DNA for the CDR3: TGTGCCAGCAGCTTGGGTGGGACAGGGGGCATACATACGCAGTATTTT. It translates to CASSLGGTGGIHTQYF.

The chain combines TRBV3-1 (or the pseudogene TRBV3-2) with TRBJ1-1; D perhaps matches TRBD1 (5 bases). Germline CDR1 is LGHDT and CDR2 is YNNKEL (reference sequence). The CDR3 totals 14 residues. V was shortened by 3 bases and J by 2 bases, with 10 bases between the two germline ends. The CDR3 is CASSQQTVNTEAFF. In DNA, the CDR3 is TGTGCCAGCAGCCAGCAGACAGTAAACACTGAAGCTTTCTTT.

This chain connects TRBV20-1 to TRBJ2-7, with 7 bases matching TRBD1. V shed 6 bases and J 3 bases; nucleotides not matched to a gene: 11. This CDR3 contains 14 residues. Per the germline V gene, CDR1 is DFQATT and CDR2 is SNEGSKA (reference sequence). CDR3 amino acids: CSASDLQGDYEQYF. Here the CDR3 DNA reads TGCAGTGCCAGTGACCTTCAGGGGGACTACGAGCAGTACTTC.

This chain joins TRBV11-3 and TRBJ2-1; D is unresolved. The germline gives CDR1 SGHNT, CDR2 YENEEA. The CDR3 runs 12 residues. Trimming removed 4 bases at V and 8 bases at J, with 9 bases between. The CDR3 DNA reads as TGTGCCAGCAGCTCATTAGTCGATGAGCAGTTCTTC. Translating gives CASSSLVDEQFF.

The chain recombines TRBV3-1 (or the pseudogene TRBV3-2) with TRBJ1-6, with a possible D match to TRBD1 (5 bases). V lost 1 base to trimming and J lost 8 bases, with 15 bases between them. The CDR3 covers 16 residues. Germline V gives CDR1 LGHDT, CDR2 YNNKEL (reference sequence). In DNA, the CDR3 is TGTGCCAGCAGCCAAGGGGGTCGGGGGAATTATTCACCCCTCCACTTT. Its protein is CASSQGGRGNYSPLHF.

This sequence joins TRBV4-1 and TRBJ1-5, with D possibly being TRBD1 (5 bases). The V and J ends lost 5 bases and 5 bases respectively, with 10 bases between them. This CDR3 is built from 13 residues. The germline gives CDR1 MGHRA, CDR2 YSYEKL. The CDR3 sequence: CASSEQVDQPQHF. The CDR3 bases are TGCGCCAGCAGCGAACAGGTGGATCAGCCCCAGCATTTT.

The table lists this clone with a few counts. The chain joins TRBV2 to TRBJ1-1; 10 bases map to TRBD1. This CDR3 comprises 12 residues. Trimming cost V 6 bases and J 12 bases; bases outside gene matches: 7. Germline V gene data show CDR1 as SNHLY and CDR2 as FYNNEI. CDR3 nucleotides: TGTGCCAGCAGCGGGGACAGGGGAGCACCTTTCTTT. Translating it yields CASSGDRGAPFF.

The CDR3 spells CSASGHTNYGYTF. As DNA, the CDR3 is TGCAGTGCTAGTGGGCATACTAACTATGGCTACACCTTC. This chain connects TRBV20-1 to TRBJ1-2; D call uncertain. Germline V gene lookup returns CDR1 DFQATT and CDR2 SNEGSKA (reference sequence). V lost 3 bases and J lost 0, with 8 bases in between. The CDR3 is 13 amino acids.

This clone was observed a few times. The chain uses TRBV7-9 and TRBJ2-7, with TRBD1 matching 7 bases. The CDR3 runs to 14 residues. V dropped 5 bases and J dropped 2; count of bases not matched to a gene: 6. Germline V CDR1 and CDR2: SEHNR, FQNEAQ (reference sequence). CDR3 coding DNA: TGTGCCAGCAGCAAGGACAGGCGAACCTACGAGCAGTACTTC. As protein: CASSKDRRTYEQYF.

The chain is built from TRBV28 and TRBJ1-5, with 7 bases that match TRBD1. V was clipped by 9 bases and J by 7 bases; unmatched bases: 6. This CDR3 has 12 amino acids. The germline V gene has CDR1 MDHEN and CDR2 SYDVKM. CDR3 DNA: TGTGCCAGTTTGACAGGGCTACAGCCCCAGCATTTT. This gives the protein CASLTGLQPQHF.

CDR3 loop: CASSFGTVVGYTF. In DNA, the CDR3 is TGCGCCAGCAGCTTCGGGACAGTAGTTGGCTACACCTTC. The chain uses TRBV5-1 and TRBJ1-2, with 7 positions matching TRBD1. CDR1 and CDR2 from the germline V gene are SGHRS and YFSETQ. CDR3 length equals 13 residues. The V gene end was trimmed by 2 bases and the J gene end by 7 bases; junction bases not matched to a gene: 5.

The genes are TRBV29-1 and TRBJ2-3; 9 bases match TRBD2. Trimming removed 0 bases from V and 6 bases from J; junction bases left unmatched: 16. The CDR3 runs to 18 residues. The germline CDR1 and CDR2 sequences are SQVTM and ANQGSEA. CDR3 in DNA: TGCAGCGTTGAAGAGGAGGGCAGCGGCGGGGGGGCCTGGGATACGCAGTATTTT. It encodes CSVEEEGSGGGAWDTQYF.

This clone was picked up one time. The gene calls are TRBV5-8 and TRBJ1-6, with D tentatively TRBD1 (5 bases). This CDR3 has 17 amino acids. The germline V and J ends were trimmed by 6 bases and 5 bases, with 21 bases remaining between them. The V gene's germline CDR1 is SGHTS and CDR2 YDEGEE. The CDR3 sequence is CASNLPFDSSNNSPLHF. CDR3 nucleotide sequence: TGTGCCAGCAACCTACCCTTCGACAGTTCCAATAATTCACCCCTCCACTTT.